The present TCR beta chain was sequenced within a study of regulatory T cells in long-lasting Graves disease. As to time point: newly diagnosed GD, antithyroid drugs for less than 3 months. PBMC RNA was the source of the TCR library. Construction of TCR beta libraries relied on iRepertoire HTBI primers and on Arm-PCR targeting CDR3 regions. TCRdb recomputed calls from the multiplex PCR reads with MiXCR, one row per CDR3 protein. The table lists approximately 300,000 distinct CDR3 sequences, 15% to 20% of them singletons. This clonotype was seen only a few times. The CDR3 has 13 residues. V lost 4 bases and J 9 bases, leaving 15 bases between the germline ends. Germline CDR1 MNHGY, CDR2 SVAAGI.

The receptor comes from a female donor with Graves disease. This chain uses TRBV6-9 with TRBJ2-5, with D perhaps matching TRBD1 (5 bases). Sequencing was performed on peripheral blood mononuclear cells (PBMCs), taken at new diagnosis, from a patient treated with antithyroid drugs. For the CDR3, the DNA is TGTGCCAGCAGTTGGGGCAGGGAAGGGGCCCAGTACTTC. It specifies CASSWGREGAQYF.